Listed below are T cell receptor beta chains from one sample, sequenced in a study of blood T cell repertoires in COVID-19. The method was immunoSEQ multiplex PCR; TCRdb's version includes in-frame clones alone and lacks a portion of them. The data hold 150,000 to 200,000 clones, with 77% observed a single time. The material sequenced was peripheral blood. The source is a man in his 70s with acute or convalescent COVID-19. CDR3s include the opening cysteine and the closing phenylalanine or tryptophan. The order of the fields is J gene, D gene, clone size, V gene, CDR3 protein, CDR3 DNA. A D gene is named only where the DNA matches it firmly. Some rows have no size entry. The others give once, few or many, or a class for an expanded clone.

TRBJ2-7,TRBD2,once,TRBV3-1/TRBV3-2,CASSQVSSGSEQYF,TGTGCCAGCAGCCAAGTTTCTAGCGGGTCCGAGCAGTACTTC
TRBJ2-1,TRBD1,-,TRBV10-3,CAISKTGDGSYNEQFF,TGTGCCATCAGTAAAACAGGGGATGGCTCCTACAATGAGCAGTTCTTC
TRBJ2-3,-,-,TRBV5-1,CASSFPTDTQYF,TGCGCCAGCAGCTTCCCGACAGATACGCAGTATTTT
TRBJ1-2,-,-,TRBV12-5,CASGLGTVNYGYTF,TGTGCTAGTGGTTTGGGGACAGTTAACTATGGCTACACCTTC
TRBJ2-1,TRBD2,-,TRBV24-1,CATSVPSGSNSEQFF,TGTGCCACCAGTGTCCCTAGCGGGAGCAACTCGGAGCAGTTCTTC
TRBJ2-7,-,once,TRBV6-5,CASSYSRLGHYEQYF,TGTGCCAGCAGTTACTCGCGACTAGGTCACTACGAGCAGTACTTC
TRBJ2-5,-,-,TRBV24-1,CATSRVESGATQYF,TGTGCCACCAGTAGGGTGGAGTCAGGGGCGACCCAGTACTTC
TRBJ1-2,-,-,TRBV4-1,CASSQERGPYGYTF,TGCGCCAGCAGCCAAGAAAGGGGTCCATATGGCTACACCTTC
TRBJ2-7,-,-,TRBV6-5,CTTLEGSSYEQYF,TGCACCACCCTAGAGGGTAGCTCCTACGAGCAGTACTTC
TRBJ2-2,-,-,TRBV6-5,CASSYGLTSGTGELFF,TGTGCCAGCAGTTACGGATTGACTAGTGGGACCGGGGAGCTGTTTTTT
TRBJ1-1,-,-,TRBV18,CASSPSAGSNTEAFF,TGTGCCAGCTCACCCTCGGCAGGATCGAACACTGAAGCTTTCTTT
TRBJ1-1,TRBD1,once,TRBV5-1,CASSSAGTAMNTEAFF,TGCGCCAGCAGCTCCGCGGGGACAGCCATGAACACTGAAGCTTTCTTT
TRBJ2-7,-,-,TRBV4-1,CASSQDETGLPYEQYF,TGCGCCAGCAGCCAAGATGAGACAGGTCTTCCCTACGAGCAGTACTTC
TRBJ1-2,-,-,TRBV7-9,CASSFSGGYGYTF,TGTGCCAGCAGCTTCAGTGGGGGGTATGGCTACACCTTC
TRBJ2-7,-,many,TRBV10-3,CAIRSDRRSYEQYF,TGTGCCATCAGATCCGACAGGCGATCCTACGAGCAGTACTTC
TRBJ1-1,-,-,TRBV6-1,CASSEARGALLTEAFF,TGTGCCAGCAGTGAAGCGCGGGGGGCCCTACTCACTGAAGCTTTCTTT
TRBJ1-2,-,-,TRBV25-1,CASSEEQDYGYTF,TGTGCCAGCAGTGAGGAACAGGACTATGGCTACACCTTC
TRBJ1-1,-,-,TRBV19,CASRVRGKITEAFF,TGTGCCAGTAGGGTTCGCGGGAAAATCACTGAAGCTTTCTTT
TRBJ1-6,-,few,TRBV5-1,CASSTQGTDNSPLHF,TGCGCCAGCAGCACACAGGGAACGGATAATTCACCCCTCCACTTT
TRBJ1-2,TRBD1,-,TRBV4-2,CASSQGAGQGYNYGYTF,TGTGCCAGCAGCCAAGGCGCGGGACAGGGATATAACTATGGCTACACCTTC
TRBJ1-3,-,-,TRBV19,CASSGQTGNTIYF,TGTGCCAGTAGTGGACAGACTGGAAACACCATATATTTT
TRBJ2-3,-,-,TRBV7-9,CASSSTGRPTTDTQYF,TGTGCCAGCAGCTCAACAGGTCGACCCACCACAGATACGCAGTATTTT
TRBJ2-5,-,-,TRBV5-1,CASSPQGQETQYF,TGCGCCAGCAGCCCTCAGGGGCAAGAGACCCAGTACTTC
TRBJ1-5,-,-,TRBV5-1,CASSLAGEKYQPQHF,TGCGCCAGCAGCTTGGCAGGGGAGAAATACCAGCCCCAGCATTTT
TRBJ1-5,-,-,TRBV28,CASRNTGLGQPQHF,TGTGCCAGCAGAAACACCGGGTTAGGTCAGCCCCAGCATTTT
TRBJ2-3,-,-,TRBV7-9,CASSFTELTDTQYF,TGTGCCAGCAGCTTTACGGAGCTCACAGATACGCAGTATTTT
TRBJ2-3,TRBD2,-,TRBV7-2,CASSPTSGRVGDTQYF,TGTGCCAGCAGCCCAACTAGCGGGAGGGTGGGAGATACGCAGTATTTT
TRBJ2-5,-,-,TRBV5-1,CASTTGSGQETQYF,TGCGCCAGCACCACGGGGTCCGGACAAGAGACCCAGTACTTC
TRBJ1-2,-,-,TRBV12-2,CASRLALISWWNYGYTF,TGTGCAAGTCGCTTAGCGCTTATAAGCTGGTGGAACTATGGCTACACCTTC
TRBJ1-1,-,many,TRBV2,CASSGLAVNTEAFF,TGTGCCAGCAGCGGACTGGCGGTGAACACTGAAGCTTTCTTT
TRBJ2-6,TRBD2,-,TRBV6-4,CASSDSGGSSGANVLTF,TGTGCCAGCAGTGACTCCGGCGGGAGCTCTGGGGCCAACGTCCTGACTTTC
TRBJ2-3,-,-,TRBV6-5,CASQQALHTDTQYF,TGTGCCAGCCAACAAGCGCTTCACACAGATACGCAGTATTTT
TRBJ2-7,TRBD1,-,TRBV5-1,CASGRQGASYEQYF,TGCGCCAGCGGCAGACAGGGGGCCTCCTACGAGCAGTACTTC
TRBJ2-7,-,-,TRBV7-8,CASSLVAGPYEQYF,TGTGCCAGCAGCTTAGTTGCAGGGCCCTACGAGCAGTACTTC
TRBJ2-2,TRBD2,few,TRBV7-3,CASSLYGTTTGELFF,TGTGCCAGCAGCTTATACGGGACTACCACCGGGGAGCTGTTTTTT
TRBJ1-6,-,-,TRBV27,CASSLTGDSPLHF,TGTGCCAGCAGTTTAACCGGGGATTCACCCCTCCACTTT
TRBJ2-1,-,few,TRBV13,CASSITKNGRGEQFF,TGTGCCAGCAGCATAACTAAAAACGGTCGGGGGGAGCAGTTCTTC
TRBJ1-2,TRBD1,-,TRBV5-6,CASSSEGTGGYGYTF,TGTGCCAGCAGCTCGGAGGGGACAGGAGGATATGGCTACACCTTC
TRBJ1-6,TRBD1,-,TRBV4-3,CASSQGQRKPLHF,TGCGCCAGCAGCCAGGGACAGAGAAAACCCCTCCACTTT
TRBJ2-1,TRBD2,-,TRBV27,CASSSPAGYNEQFF,TGTGCCAGCAGTTCACCAGCGGGGTACAATGAGCAGTTCTTC
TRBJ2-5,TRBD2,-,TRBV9,CASSPKHAGLKETQYF,TGTGCCAGCAGCCCTAAACACGCGGGACTAAAAGAGACCCAGTACTTC
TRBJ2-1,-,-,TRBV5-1,CASSLARNEQFF,TGCGCCAGCAGCTTGGCTCGGAATGAGCAGTTCTTC
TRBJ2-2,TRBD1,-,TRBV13,CASSPQDRDAGELFF,TGTGCCAGCAGCCCCCAGGACAGGGACGCCGGGGAGCTGTTTTTT
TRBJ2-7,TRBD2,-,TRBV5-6,CASSFTSGNEQYF,TGTGCCAGCAGCTTCACTAGCGGGAACGAGCAGTACTTC
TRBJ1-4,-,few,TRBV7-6,CASSLNQGLNEKLFF,TGTGCCAGCAGCTTAAACCAGGGACTTAATGAAAAACTGTTTTTT